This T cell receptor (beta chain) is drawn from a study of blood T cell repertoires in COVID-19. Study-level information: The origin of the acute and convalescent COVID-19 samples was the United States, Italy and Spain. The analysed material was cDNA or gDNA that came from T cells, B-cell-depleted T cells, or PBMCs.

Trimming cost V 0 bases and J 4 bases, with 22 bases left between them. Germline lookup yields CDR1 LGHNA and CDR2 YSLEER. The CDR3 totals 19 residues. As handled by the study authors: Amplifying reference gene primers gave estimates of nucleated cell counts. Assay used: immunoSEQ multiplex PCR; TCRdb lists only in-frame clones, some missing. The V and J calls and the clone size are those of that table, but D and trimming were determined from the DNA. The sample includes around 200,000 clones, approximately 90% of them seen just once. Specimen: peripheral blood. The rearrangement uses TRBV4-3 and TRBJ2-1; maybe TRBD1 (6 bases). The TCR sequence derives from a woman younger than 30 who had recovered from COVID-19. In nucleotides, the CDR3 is TGCGCCAGCAGCCAAGATGAACAGTGGGGGACAAGACGATACAATGAGCAGTTCTTC. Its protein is CASSQDEQWGTRRYNEQFF.